Reported below is one T cell receptor beta chain. The antigen is unknown. Per germline, CDR1 KGHSH and CDR2 LQKENI. This CDR3 region has 12 residues. This sample was included in a study of monozygotic twins with inflammatory bowel disease. Blood samples, whole and unsorted for T cells, yielded the isolated total RNA. TCRdb re-called the 5' RACE reads, yielding one record per CDR3 amino acid sequence without DNA. The sample table sets out about 450,000 distinct CDR3 sequences. General study findings and limits: With others, IBD patients shared fewer clonotypes than healthy twins did, especially with disease activity. Distinguishing T cell subtypes was not possible.

The sequencing input was blood. The V call is TRBV18, the J call TRBJ1-1. This receptor was identified in a human donor with ulcerative colitis or Crohn's disease, or a healthy co-twin of an affected twin (not recorded which). The CDR3 here is CASSPDGGEAFF.